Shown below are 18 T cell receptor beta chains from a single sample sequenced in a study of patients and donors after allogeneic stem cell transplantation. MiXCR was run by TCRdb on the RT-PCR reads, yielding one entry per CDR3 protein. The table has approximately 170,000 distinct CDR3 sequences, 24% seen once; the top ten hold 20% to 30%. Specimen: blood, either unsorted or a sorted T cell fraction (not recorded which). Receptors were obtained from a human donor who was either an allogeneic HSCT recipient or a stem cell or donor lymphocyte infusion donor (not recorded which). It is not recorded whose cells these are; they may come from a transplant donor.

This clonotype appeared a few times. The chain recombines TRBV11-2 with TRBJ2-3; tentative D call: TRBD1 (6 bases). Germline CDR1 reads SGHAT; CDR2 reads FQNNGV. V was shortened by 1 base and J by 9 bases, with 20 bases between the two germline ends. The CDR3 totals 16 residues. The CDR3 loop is CASSLVLVFSRGTQYF. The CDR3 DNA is TGTGCCAGCAGCTTAGTACTAGTGTTCTCCAGGGGCACGCAGTATTTT.

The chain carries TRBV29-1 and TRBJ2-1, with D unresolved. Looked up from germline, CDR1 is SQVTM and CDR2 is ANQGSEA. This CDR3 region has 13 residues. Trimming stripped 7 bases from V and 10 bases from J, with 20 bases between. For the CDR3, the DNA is TGCAGCGCCCTTCTTCCGACTGCTCTCGAGCAGTTCTTC. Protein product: CSALLPTALEQFF.

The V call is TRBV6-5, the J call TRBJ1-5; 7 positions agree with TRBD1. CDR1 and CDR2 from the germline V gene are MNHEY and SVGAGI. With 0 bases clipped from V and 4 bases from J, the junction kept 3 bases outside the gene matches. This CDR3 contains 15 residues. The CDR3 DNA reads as TGTGCCAGCAGTTACTCGACAGGGAGTAATCAGCCCCAGCATTTT. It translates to CASSYSTGSNQPQHF.

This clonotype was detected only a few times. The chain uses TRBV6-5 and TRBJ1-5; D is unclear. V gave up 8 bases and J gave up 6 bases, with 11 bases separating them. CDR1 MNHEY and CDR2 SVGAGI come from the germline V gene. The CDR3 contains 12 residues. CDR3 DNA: TGTGCCAGCCTCACCGCGGGTCAGCCCCAGCATTTT. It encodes CASLTAGQPQHF.

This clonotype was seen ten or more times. The CDR3 nucleotides are TGTGCCATCAGAGGGACAGGACACACTGAAGCTTTCTTT. Amino acid sequence: CAIRGTGHTEAFF. The rearrangement links TRBV10-3 to TRBJ1-1, with 8 bases aligning to TRBD1. CDR1 ENHRY and CDR2 SYGVKD come from the germline V gene. The CDR3 has 13 amino acids. Trimming took 6 bases from V and 3 from J; bases not matched to a gene: 3.

The CDR3 DNA is TGTGCCACCAGAGATGACACCGGGGAGCTGTTTTTT. It codes for CATRDDTGELFF. J is TRBJ2-2 and V is TRBV12-3 or TRBV12-4; D not certain. Trimming removed 10 bases at V and 3 bases at J, with 9 bases between. This CDR3 contains 12 residues.

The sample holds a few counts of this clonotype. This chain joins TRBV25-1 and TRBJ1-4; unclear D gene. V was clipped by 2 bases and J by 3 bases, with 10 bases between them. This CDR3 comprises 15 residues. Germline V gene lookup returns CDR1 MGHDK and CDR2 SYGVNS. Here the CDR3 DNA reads TGTGCCAGCAGTGAACCCGGTTTCGCTAATGAAAAACTGTTTTTT. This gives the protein CASSEPGFANEKLFF.

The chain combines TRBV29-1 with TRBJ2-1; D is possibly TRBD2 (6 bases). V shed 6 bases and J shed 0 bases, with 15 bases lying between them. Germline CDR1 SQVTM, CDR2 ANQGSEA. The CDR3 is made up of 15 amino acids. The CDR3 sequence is CSVSERVSSYNEQFF. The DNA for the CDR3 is TGCAGCGTGAGCGAGCGGGTGAGCTCCTACAATGAGCAGTTCTTC.

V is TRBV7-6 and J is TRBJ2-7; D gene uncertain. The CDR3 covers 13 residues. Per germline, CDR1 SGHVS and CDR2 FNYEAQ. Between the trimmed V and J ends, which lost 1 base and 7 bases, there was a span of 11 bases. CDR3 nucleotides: TGTGCCAGCAGCTTAGAACCAACTGGAGAGCAGTACTTC. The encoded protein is CASSLEPTGEQYF.

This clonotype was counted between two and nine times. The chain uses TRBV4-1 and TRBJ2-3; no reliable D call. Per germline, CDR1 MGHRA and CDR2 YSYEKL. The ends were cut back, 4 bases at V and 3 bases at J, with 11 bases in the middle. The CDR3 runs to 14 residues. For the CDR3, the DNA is TGCGCCAGCAGCCCTTTAGGACGGACAGATACGCAGTATTTT. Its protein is CASSPLGRTDTQYF.

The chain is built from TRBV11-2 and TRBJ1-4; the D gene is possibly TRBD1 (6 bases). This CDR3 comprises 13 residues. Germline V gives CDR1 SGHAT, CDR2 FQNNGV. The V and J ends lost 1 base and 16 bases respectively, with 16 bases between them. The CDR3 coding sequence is TGTGCCAGCAGCTTAGGAATGGGACAAAAGCAGTTTTTT. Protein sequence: CASSLGMGQKQFF.

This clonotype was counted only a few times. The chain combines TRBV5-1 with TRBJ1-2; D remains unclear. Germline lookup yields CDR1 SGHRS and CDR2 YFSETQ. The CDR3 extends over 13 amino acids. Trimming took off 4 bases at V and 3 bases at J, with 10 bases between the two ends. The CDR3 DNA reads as TGCGCCAGCAGCGTCTCGGCGTACTATGGCTACACCTTC. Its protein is CASSVSAYYGYTF. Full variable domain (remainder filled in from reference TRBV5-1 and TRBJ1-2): KAGVTQTPRYLIKTRGQQVTLSCSPISGHRSVSWYQQTPGQGLQFLFEYFSETQRNKGNFPGRFSGRQFSNSRSEMNVSTLELGDSALYLCASSVSAYYGYTFGSGTRLTVV.

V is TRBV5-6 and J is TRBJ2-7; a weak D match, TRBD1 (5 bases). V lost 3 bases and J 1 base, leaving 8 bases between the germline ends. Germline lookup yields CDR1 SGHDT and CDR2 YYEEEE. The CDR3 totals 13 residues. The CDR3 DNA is TGTGCCAGCAGCTCGGACAAATCCTACGAGCAGTACTTC. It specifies CASSSDKSYEQYF.

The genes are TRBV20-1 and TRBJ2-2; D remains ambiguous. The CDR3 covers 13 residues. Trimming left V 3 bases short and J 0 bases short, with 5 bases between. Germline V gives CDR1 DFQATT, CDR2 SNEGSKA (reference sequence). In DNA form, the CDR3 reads TGCAGTGCTAGTGTTTCGAACACCGGGGAGCTGTTTTTT. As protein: CSASVSNTGELFF.

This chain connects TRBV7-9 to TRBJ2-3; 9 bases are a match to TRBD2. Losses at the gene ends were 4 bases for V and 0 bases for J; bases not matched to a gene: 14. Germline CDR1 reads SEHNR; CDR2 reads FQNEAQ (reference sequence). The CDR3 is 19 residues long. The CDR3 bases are TGTGCCAGCAGCTCGACGAGGACTCTAGCGGGGCGCAGCACAGATACGCAGTATTTT. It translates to CASSSTRTLAGRSTDTQYF.

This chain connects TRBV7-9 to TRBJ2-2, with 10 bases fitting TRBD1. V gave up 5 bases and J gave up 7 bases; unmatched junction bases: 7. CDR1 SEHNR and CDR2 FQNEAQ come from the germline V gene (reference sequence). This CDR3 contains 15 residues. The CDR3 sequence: CASSEGQGIDGELFF. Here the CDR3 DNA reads TGTGCCAGCAGCGAGGGACAGGGGATTGACGGGGAGCTGTTTTTT.

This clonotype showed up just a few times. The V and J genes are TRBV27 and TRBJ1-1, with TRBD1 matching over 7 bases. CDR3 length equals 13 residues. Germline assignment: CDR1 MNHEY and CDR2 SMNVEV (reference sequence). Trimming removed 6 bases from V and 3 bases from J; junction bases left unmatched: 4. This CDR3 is CASRGGQDTEAFF. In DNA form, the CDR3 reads TGTGCCAGCAGGGGCGGACAGGACACTGAAGCTTTCTTT.

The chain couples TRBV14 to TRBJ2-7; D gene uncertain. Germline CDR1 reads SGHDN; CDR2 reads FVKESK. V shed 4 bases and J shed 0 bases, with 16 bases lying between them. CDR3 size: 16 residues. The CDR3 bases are TGTGCCAGCAGCCTGCCCCAGGAACTGAGCTCCTACGAGCAGTACTTC. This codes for CASSLPQELSSYEQYF.